One sample yielded the 8 T cell receptor beta chains listed below, sequenced in a study of HIV-infected patients and healthy controls. Follow-up blood was drawn about 14 weeks, roughly three months, after antiretroviral therapy began. No cell fractionation was done, so the repertoire covers all unsorted peripheral blood T cells. Reverse transcription used 500 to 550 ng RNA and constant-region primers for alpha and beta. Alpha and beta chain libraries were made separately by chain-specific third strand synthesis with multiplexing indices. TCRdb processed the 5' RACE reads anew with MiXCR; each CDR3 protein has one entry. The table records thousands of distinct CDR3 sequences, 7.4% of them present only once. The source material was blood, sampled during antiretroviral therapy. These receptors were obtained from an adult with HIV infection.

This clonotype was counted at least ten times. V usage is TRBV20-1 and J usage is TRBJ2-7; D gene ambiguous. CDR1 and CDR2 from the germline V gene are DFQATT and SNEGSKA (reference sequence). The CDR3 contains 13 residues. The V end lost 1 base, the J end lost 5 bases, and 12 bases lay between the germline ends. CDR3 sequence reads: CSARGVGPHEQYF. As DNA, the CDR3 is TGCAGTGCTAGAGGTGTAGGACCCCACGAGCAGTACTTC.

This clonotype was picked up many times. The V call is TRBV5-1, the J call TRBJ2-1; tentatively, D is TRBD1 (5 bases). Trimming removed 2 bases at V and 6 bases at J, with 12 bases between. In germline, CDR1 is SGHRS, CDR2 YFSETQ. The CDR3 length is 14 residues. CDR3 region: CASSLRQSGNEQFF. In DNA, the CDR3 is TGCGCCAGCAGCTTAAGACAGAGTGGCAATGAGCAGTTCTTC. The variable domain in full, with the rest retrieved from reference TRBV5-1 and TRBJ2-1, is KAGVTQTPRYLIKTRGQQVTLSCSPISGHRSVSWYQQTPGQGLQFLFEYFSETQRNKGNFPGRFSGRQFSNSRSEMNVSTLELGDSALYLCASSLRQSGNEQFFGPGTRLTVL.

The chain uses TRBV10-2 and TRBJ2-7, with D possibly TRBD1 on 6 matching bases. Germline values: CDR1 WSHSY, CDR2 SAAADI. The CDR3 sequence is 15 residues long. Trimming cost V 3 bases and J 6 bases, with 18 bases left between them. The CDR3 loop is CASSDADRIRSEQYF. CDR3 bases: TGCGCCAGCAGTGATGCCGACAGGATCCGTTCCGAGCAGTACTTC.

This clonotype was recorded at least ten times. The CDR3 spells CASSLAGSPLHF. The CDR3 bases are TGTGCCAGCAGCTTAGCGGGGTCACCCCTCCACTTT. V gene TRBV7-9 combines with J gene TRBJ1-6; D is unclear. The V end was cut by 0 bases, the J end by 10 bases, with 4 bases between. The CDR3 loop spans 12 amino acids. Germline V lookup: CDR1 SEHNR, CDR2 FQNEAQ (reference sequence).

By share of the sample, this clonotype is medium-sized (0.01 to 0.1%). The V and J genes are TRBV18 and TRBJ2-7; a possible D gene is TRBD2 (6 bases). The V end lost 4 bases, the J end lost 2 bases, and 9 bases lay between the germline ends. The CDR3 covers 13 residues. Germline lookup yields CDR1 KGHSH and CDR2 LQKENI. The CDR3 sequence is CASSRGEAYEQYF. CDR3 DNA sequence: TGTGCCAGCTCACGGGGGGAAGCCTACGAGCAGTACTTC.

In its sample, this clonotype ranks as medium-sized. The chain couples TRBV5-5 to TRBJ2-7, with 10 bases lining up with TRBD1. The V gene end was trimmed by 5 bases and the J gene end by 3 bases; junction bases not matched to a gene: 8. The V gene's germline CDR1 is SGHKS and CDR2 YYEKEE (reference sequence). The CDR3 length is 15 residues. The CDR3 region is CASRYSGTGVYEQYF. DNA for the CDR3: TGTGCCAGCAGATACTCCGGGACAGGGGTCTACGAGCAGTACTTC.

This clonotype is labeled as medium-sized (0.01 to 0.1%). The V and J genes are TRBV5-1 and TRBJ2-2; no reliable D call. The V and J ends lost 4 bases and 6 bases respectively, with 16 bases between them. This CDR3 spans 15 amino acids. Germline CDR1 reads SGHRS; CDR2 reads YFSETQ. The CDR3 DNA is TGCGCCAGCAGCCCGGTCGTCGCTAGGGCCGGGGAGCTGTTTTTT. Translated: CASSPVVARAGELFF.

Sample share makes this clonotype medium-sized. J is TRBJ2-1 and V is TRBV11-2; perhaps TRBD2 as D (5 bases). CDR1 is SGHAT and CDR2 is FQNNGV in the germline V gene. There are 16 residues in the CDR3. V was trimmed by 5 bases and J by 3 bases, leaving 17 bases between them. The CDR3 loop reads CASSPPTSYGYNEQFF. Written as DNA, the CDR3 is TGTGCCAGCAGCCCACCAACTAGTTACGGCTACAATGAGCAGTTCTTC.